Listed here are 29 T cell receptor beta chains from one sample, sequenced in a study of shared clonotypes between healthy human individuals. Only in-frame clones appear in the TCRdb table, and some are missing; sequencing was by immunoSEQ multiplex PCR. Among some 1.4 million clones, roughly 96% were seen once, and the ten largest hold roughly 1.2%. The sequencing sample was made of naive CD4+ T cells sorted from blood. Subset meaning: CD45RA+ positively selected. These receptor sequences come from a man aged 25-45 years in good health.

V usage is TRBV4-3 and J usage is TRBJ2-3; 11 bases are shared with TRBD1. After removal of 5 bases from V and 7 bases from J, the junction contained 8 bases not matched to a gene. The CDR3 is made up of 15 amino acids. CDR1 and CDR2 from the germline V gene are LGHNA and YSLEER. The CDR3: CASSLSGTGGNTQYF. The CDR3 region has the DNA TGCGCCAGCAGCTTAAGTGGGACAGGGGGAAATACGCAGTATTTT.

The rearrangement joins TRBV5-4 to TRBJ2-2; D not resolved. CDR3 length: 13 amino acids. With 2 bases removed from V and 8 bases from J, the gap between germline ends came to 10 bases. The germline gives CDR1 SGHNT, CDR2 YYREEE (reference sequence). In DNA form, the CDR3 reads TGTGCCAGCAGCTTACCCACCTCGGGGGAGCTGTTTTTT. It translates to CASSLPTSGELFF.

V usage is TRBV5-4 and J usage is TRBJ1-2; tentatively, D is TRBD1 (5 bases). V was clipped by 3 bases and J by 2 bases, with 17 bases between them. Germline V gene lookup returns CDR1 SGHNT and CDR2 YYREEE (reference sequence). This CDR3 is built from 16 residues. The CDR3 loop reads CASSSVAGLLNYGYTF. Here the CDR3 DNA reads TGTGCCAGCAGCTCCGTGGCAGGGCTTTTAAACTATGGCTACACCTTC.

V gene TRBV5-1 combines with J gene TRBJ1-3; no firm D call. V was trimmed by 1 base and J by 0 bases, leaving 14 bases between them. The CDR3 contains 17 residues. Germline CDR1 is SGHRS and CDR2 is YFSETQ. The CDR3 here is CASSLREQPYSGNTIYF. In DNA form, the CDR3 reads TGCGCCAGCAGCTTGAGGGAACAGCCTTACTCTGGAAACACCATATATTTT.

The V and J genes are TRBV19 and TRBJ2-7; TRBD2 aligns across 10 bases. The CDR3 is made up of 15 amino acids. With V trimmed by 5 bases and J by 5 bases, 9 bases remained unmatched. The germline gives CDR1 LNHDA, CDR2 SQIVND (reference sequence). The CDR3 nucleotides are TGTGCCAGTAGTCCAGGTCGGCTAGCGGGAGACGAGCAGTACTTC. This translates into CASSPGRLAGDEQYF.

This clone was seen a single time. This chain connects TRBV5-1 to TRBJ2-7; D is uncertain. Trimming cost V 1 base and J 4 bases, with 12 bases left between them. There are 14 residues in the CDR3. Germline CDR1 and CDR2: SGHRS and YFSETQ. The CDR3 sequence: CASSLKNTEYEQYF. CDR3 nucleotides: TGCGCCAGCAGCTTGAAAAATACTGAATACGAGCAGTACTTC. The full variable domain, completed using reference TRBV5-1 and TRBJ2-7, is KAGVTQTPRYLIKTRGQQVTLSCSPISGHRSVSWYQQTPGQGLQFLFEYFSETQRNKGNFPGRFSGRQFSNSRSEMNVSTLELGDSALYLCASSLKNTEYEQYFGPGTRLTVT.

V and J are TRBV7-2 and TRBJ2-1; D gene unclear. Germline CDR1 and CDR2: SGHTA and FQGNSA. V was clipped by 1 base and J by 0 bases, with 7 bases between them. The CDR3 length is 15 residues. The CDR3 is CASSLERSSYNEQFF. The CDR3 DNA reads TGTGCCAGCAGCTTAGAGAGGAGCTCCTACAATGAGCAGTTCTTC.

The genes are TRBV19 and TRBJ1-2, with 8 bases matching TRBD1. V dropped 5 bases and J dropped 0; count of bases not matched to a gene: 5. Looked up from germline, CDR1 is LNHDA and CDR2 is SQIVND (reference sequence). There are 15 residues in the CDR3. In DNA form, the CDR3 reads TGTGCCAGTAGTCCTTGGACAGGGACTAACTATGGCTACACCTTC. Translated, it gives CASSPWTGTNYGYTF.

Points on this clone: Other DNA sequences in this specimen translate into the identical CDR3. J is TRBJ2-7 and V is TRBV6-1, with D hard to call. The V and J ends lost 4 bases and 4 bases respectively, with 8 bases between them. The CDR3 runs 12 residues. CDR1 is MNHNS and CDR2 is SASEGT in the germline V gene. The CDR3 bases are TGTGCCAGCAGTGCAAACAGATACGAGCAGTACTTC. Amino acids: CASSANRYEQYF.

V is TRBV5-1 and J is TRBJ2-1; 12 bases align to TRBD1. This CDR3 comprises 17 residues. The germline V gene encodes CDR1 SGHRS and CDR2 YFSETQ. The V gene end was trimmed by 4 bases and the J gene end by 8 bases; junction bases not matched to a gene: 13. The CDR3 DNA follows: TGCGCCAGCAGCCGTGACCCCGGGACAGGGGGCATCGATGAGCAGTTCTTC. Translation: CASSRDPGTGGIDEQFF.

The rearrangement links TRBV5-1 to TRBJ1-1; TRBD1 might be the D (6 bases). Germline loops: CDR1 SGHRS, CDR2 YFSETQ. With 5 bases removed from V and 1 base from J, the gap between germline ends came to 15 bases. The CDR3 sequence is 15 residues long. The CDR3 region is CASSTDRRPNTEAFF. DNA of the CDR3: TGCGCCAGCAGTACCGACAGGCGCCCGAACACTGAAGCTTTCTTT.

V usage is TRBV27 and J usage is TRBJ2-7; possible D gene TRBD1, 6 bases. Germline CDR1 and CDR2: MNHEY and SMNVEV (reference sequence). This CDR3 spans 13 amino acids. V gave up 4 bases and J gave up 2 bases, with 9 bases separating them. CDR3 DNA: TGTGCCAGCAGTTATCCAGGGGCCTACGAGCAGTACTTC. Encoded protein: CASSYPGAYEQYF.

V and J are TRBV11-3 and TRBJ1-4, with D maybe TRBD1 (6 bases). V lost 4 bases, J lost 5 bases, and 17 bases lay in between. This CDR3 has 16 amino acids. Germline CDR1 and CDR2: SGHNT and YENEEA. CDR3 sequence: CASSYSIEDRNEKLFF. The DNA for the CDR3 is TGTGCCAGCAGCTACTCCATAGAAGACAGGAATGAAAAACTGTTTTTT.

V and J are TRBV19 and TRBJ1-5; 9 nucleotides align to TRBD1. This CDR3 is built from 16 residues. Germline CDR1 reads LNHDA; CDR2 reads SQIVND (reference sequence). Trimming at V came to 6 bases and at J to 5 bases, leaving 11 bases not matched to a gene. The CDR3 protein is CASSTTGQGPYQPQHF. In DNA, the CDR3 is TGTGCCAGTAGCACAACCGGACAGGGGCCTTATCAGCCCCAGCATTTT.

The V call is TRBV5-1, the J call TRBJ2-7; 10 bases are shared with TRBD1. CDR1 and CDR2 from the germline V gene are SGHRS and YFSETQ. The V gene end was trimmed by 2 bases and the J gene end by 1 base; junction bases not matched to a gene: 9. The CDR3 has 17 residues. The DNA of the CDR3 is TGCGCCAGCAGCTTAGCATCGGGGACAGGGGATTCCTACGAGCAGTACTTC. It is translated as CASSLASGTGDSYEQYF.

J is TRBJ2-7 and V is TRBV6-8, with TRBD1 as a possible D gene (6 bases). The CDR3 consists of 15 residues. Germline assignment: CDR1 MNHGY and CDR2 SAAAGT. Trimming left V 2 bases short and J 0 bases short, with 11 bases between. CDR3 in amino acids: CASSYGGSSSYEQYF. The DNA of the CDR3 is TGTGCCAGCAGTTACGGGGGCTCGAGCTCCTACGAGCAGTACTTC.

This rearrangement joins TRBV19 to TRBJ2-6; tentatively, D is TRBD1 (5 bases). There are 15 residues in the CDR3. CDR1 is LNHDA and CDR2 is SQIVND in the germline V gene (reference sequence). Trimming left V 3 bases short and J 1 base short, with 7 bases between. The CDR3, as DNA: TGTGCCAGTAGTATGACAGCATCTGGGGCCAACGTCCTGACTTTC. Translated: CASSMTASGANVLTF.

The rearrangement joins TRBV15 to TRBJ2-1; tentatively, D is TRBD2 (6 bases). V was cut by 1 base and J by 7 bases, with 14 bases left in between. Germline V lookup: CDR1 LNHNV, CDR2 YYDKDF (reference sequence). This CDR3 is 15 amino acids long. The CDR3 spells CATSRASFRGNEQFF. CDR3 nucleotides: TGTGCCACCAGCAGAGCTAGTTTCCGGGGGAATGAGCAGTTCTTC.

Worth noting for this clone: One end of the junction is discordant with germline, which a read error may explain. The chain employs TRBV7-9 and TRBJ1-2; TRBD1 matches 10 bases. CDR1 and CDR2 (germline): SEHNR, FQNEAQ (reference sequence). CDR3 length equals 14 residues. The chain's CDR3 is CASSTGDRGFFTPF. DNA for the CDR3: TGTGCCAGCAGCACCGGGGACAGGGGTTTCTTTACCCCCTTC. Filled out from reference TRBV7-9 and TRBJ1-2, the complete variable domain reads DTGVSQNPRHKITKRGQNVTFRCDPISEHNRLYWYRQTLGQGPEFLTYFQNEAQLEKSRLLSDRFSAERPKGSFSTLEIQRTEQGDSAMYLCASSTGDRGFFTPFGSGTRLTVV.

The rearrangement links TRBV6-5 to TRBJ1-1, with TRBD1 matching 7 bases. Germline V gene data show CDR1 as MNHEY and CDR2 as SVGAGI. V lost 6 bases and J lost 3; bases outside the gene matches: 10. CDR3 length: 15 residues. The CDR3 nucleotides read TGTGCCAGCAGAACGAGGGGGCTACCGTACACTGAAGCTTTCTTT. Its translation: CASRTRGLPYTEAFF.

The rearrangement joins TRBV11-2 to TRBJ2-7; 7 bases are a match to TRBD1. V lost 1 base to trimming and J lost 3 bases; unmatched junction nucleotides: 9. Per germline, CDR1 SGHAT and CDR2 FQNNGV. There are 16 residues in the CDR3. In DNA, the CDR3 is TGTGCCAGCAGCTTAGGATTCCGACAGGGCCTCTACGAGCAGTACTTC. Amino acid sequence: CASSLGFRQGLYEQYF.

This chain connects TRBV5-1 to TRBJ2-7, with D tentatively TRBD1 (6 bases). The CDR3 extends over 14 amino acids. Per germline, CDR1 SGHRS and CDR2 YFSETQ. The V end lost 0 bases, the J end lost 4 bases, and 11 bases lay between the germline ends. CDR3 amino acids: CASSLATGMYEQYF. The CDR3 region has the DNA TGCGCCAGCAGCTTGGCCACAGGGATGTACGAGCAGTACTTC.

The V call is TRBV30, the J call TRBJ2-3; the D gene is possibly TRBD2 (5 bases). The CDR3 spans 15 residues. The germline gives CDR1 GTSNPN, CDR2 SVGIG (reference sequence). Trimming pared 0 bases from V and 4 bases from J, leaving 14 bases between. CDR3 amino acids: CAWSVGEGSADTQYF. Written as DNA, the CDR3 is TGTGCCTGGAGTGTAGGCGAGGGTAGCGCAGATACGCAGTATTTT.

The chain joins TRBV6-5 to TRBJ1-3, with D possibly TRBD1 on 5 matching bases. The CDR3 length is 14 residues. Germline lookup yields CDR1 MNHEY and CDR2 SVGAGI. The V gene lost 8 bases and the J gene lost 1 base, with 12 bases spanning the gap. As DNA, the CDR3 is TGTGCCAGCGGGGGGTCTATGTCTGGAAACACCATATATTTT. Translation: CASGGSMSGNTIYF.

This clone was seen once. The chain uses TRBV28 and TRBJ1-1; 10 bases align to TRBD1. CDR1 and CDR2 (germline): MDHEN, SYDVKM. Germline trimming cut 5 bases from V and 7 bases from J; bases unmatched to any gene: 7. The CDR3 has 14 amino acids. This CDR3 is CASSGEDRGFEAFF. CDR3 in DNA: TGTGCCAGCAGTGGGGAGGACAGGGGGTTTGAAGCTTTCTTT.

This sequence joins TRBV28 and TRBJ1-5; no definite D call. V lost 2 bases and J lost 5, with 13 bases in between. Germline V CDR1 and CDR2: MDHEN, SYDVKM. The CDR3 is 15 amino acids. This CDR3 is CASSLTPGSYQPQHF. CDR3 DNA: TGTGCCAGCAGTTTAACCCCTGGGAGTTATCAGCCCCAGCATTTT.

The chain couples TRBV5-1 to TRBJ1-2; D is uncertain. Trimming stripped 0 bases from V and 4 bases from J, with 10 bases between. Germline-derived CDR1 and CDR2 are SGHRS and YFSETQ. This CDR3 spans 14 amino acids. Written as DNA, the CDR3 is TGCGCCAGCAGCTTGGGCCGACTATCCTATGGCTACACCTTC. It yields the protein CASSLGRLSYGYTF.

DNA for the CDR3: TGTGCCAGCAGTGTGCACGGGACAGTCTACGAGCAGTACTTC. Protein sequence: CASSVHGTVYEQYF. This chain connects TRBV28 to TRBJ2-7; 7 bases are shared with TRBD1. The CDR3 totals 14 residues. Germline assignment: CDR1 MDHEN and CDR2 SYDVKM. The junction had 7 bases not matched to a gene; V was cut back by 5 bases and J by 3 bases. Full variable domain (rest looked up from reference TRBV28 and TRBJ2-7): DVKVTQSSRYLVKRTGEKVFLECVQDMDHENMFWYRQDPGLGLRLIYFSYDVKMKEKGDIPEGYSVSREKKERFSLILESASTNQTSMYLCASSVHGTVYEQYFGPGTRLTVT.

V gene TRBV14 combines with J gene TRBJ2-7; D is possibly TRBD1 or TRBD2 (5 bases each). The CDR3 loop spans 20 amino acids. Per germline, CDR1 SGHDN and CDR2 FVKESK. Trimming shortened V by 0 bases and J by 1 base, and 25 bases separated the two germline ends. Here the CDR3 DNA reads TGTGCCAGCAGCCAAGATTGGGGGAGTCTCGAGCTGGGGAATTCCTACGAGCAGTACTTC. Translating gives CASSQDWGSLELGNSYEQYF.